The 17 T cell receptor beta chains listed next were all sequenced from one sample in a study of T cells after yellow fever vaccination. One entry per CDR3 protein results from TCRdb running MiXCR on the 5' RACE reads. The sample holds about 250,000 distinct CDR3 sequences, about 3.5% seen once. The sequenced sample was PBMCs, obtained 15 days after the yellow fever booster vaccination. The receptors derive from a man aged 18 to 29 who received the YFV17D yellow fever vaccine.

This clonotype was recorded many times. The chain couples TRBV19 to TRBJ2-5, with D maybe TRBD1 (6 bases). The CDR3 consists of 15 residues. The V gene's germline CDR1 is LNHDA and CDR2 SQIVND (reference sequence). The V gene lost 5 bases and the J gene lost 3 bases, with 16 bases spanning the gap. This chain's CDR3 is CASSRDIPAEETQYF. CDR3 nucleotides: TGTGCCAGTAGTCGGGACATCCCTGCGGAAGAGACCCAGTACTTC.

This clonotype appeared many times. J is TRBJ2-5 and V is TRBV12-3 or TRBV12-4; 9 bases are shared with TRBD1. Trimming took 2 bases from V and 5 from J; bases not matched to a gene: 6. The CDR3 runs to 15 residues. This chain's CDR3 is CASSLPQGADETQYF. Here the CDR3 DNA reads TGTGCCAGCAGTTTACCACAGGGGGCGGATGAGACCCAGTACTTC.

At least ten counts were recorded for this clonotype. The chain is built from TRBV12-3 or TRBV12-4 and TRBJ1-3; the D is unclear. The ends were cut back, 7 bases at V and 2 bases at J, with 9 bases in the middle. This CDR3 comprises 13 residues. For the CDR3, the DNA is TGTGCCAGCACCCCCCCCCCTGGAAACACCATATATTTT. This gives the protein CASTPPPGNTIYF.

This clonotype was detected ten times or more. The V gene is TRBV5-1, the J gene TRBJ1-5; D is unresolved. CDR1 is SGHRS, CDR2 YFSETQ, per germline. The CDR3 has 16 amino acids. Trimming cost V 5 bases and J 9 bases, with 24 bases left between them. CDR3 sequence (DNA): TGCGCCAGCAGGTCCGACCCCGGGAACACCGAGCGGCCCCAGCATTTT. It is translated as CASRSDPGNTERPQHF.

The rearrangement links TRBV15 to TRBJ2-3; TRBD2 matches at 8 bases. The ends lost 1 base at V and 2 bases at J; junction bases unmatched: 2. Germline CDR1 reads LNHNV; CDR2 reads YYDKDF (reference sequence). CDR3 size: 15 residues. The CDR3 nucleotides read TGTGCCACCAGCAGAGGGCGGGGGGACACAGATACGCAGTATTTT. Translated: CATSRGRGDTDTQYF.

This clonotype has at least ten counts. The rearrangement uses TRBV3-1 and TRBJ1-3; no clear D. This CDR3 has 14 amino acids. The V end lost 1 base, the J end lost 0 bases, and 4 bases lay between the germline ends. The germline V gene has CDR1 LGHDT and CDR2 YNNKEL (reference sequence). The CDR3 bases are TGTGCCAGCAGCCAAGCCCTCTCTGGAAACACCATATATTTT. It specifies CASSQALSGNTIYF.

The sample holds many counts of this clonotype. The gene calls are TRBV6-5 and TRBJ2-5; 7 bases line up with TRBD1. Trimming took 5 bases from V and 5 from J; bases not matched to a gene: 14. Germline CDR1 is MNHEY and CDR2 is SVGAGI. CDR3 length equals 16 residues. The CDR3 coding sequence is TGTGCCAGCAGTCCCAGACAGGGCTGGTACGGGGAGACCCAGTACTTC. Translated, it gives CASSPRQGWYGETQYF.

V gene TRBV6-1 combines with J gene TRBJ1-2; tentatively, D is TRBD1 (6 bases). Trimming removed 2 bases from V and 6 bases from J, with 10 bases in between. The CDR3 covers 13 residues. Germline V gene lookup returns CDR1 MNHNS and CDR2 SASEGT. Here the CDR3 reads CASSETGKNGYTF. The DNA of the CDR3 is TGTGCCAGCAGTGAAACAGGGAAGAATGGCTACACCTTC.

The sample holds many counts of this clonotype. The chain combines TRBV5-1 with TRBJ2-7; 7 bases map to TRBD1. The CDR3 sequence is 14 residues long. Germline CDR1 and CDR2: SGHRS and YFSETQ. V was clipped by 0 bases and J by 5 bases; unmatched bases: 5. CDR3 sequence: CASSLGIDRDEQYV. The DNA of the CDR3 is TGCGCCAGCAGCTTGGGGATAGACAGGGACGAGCAGTACGTC.

This clonotype showed up many times. The V gene is TRBV10-3, the J gene TRBJ2-2; D is unclear. The germline V gene encodes CDR1 ENHRY and CDR2 SYGVKD. CDR3 length: 14 amino acids. Trimming took off 0 bases at V and 2 bases at J, with 4 bases between the two ends. The CDR3 region is CAISESSNTGELFF. The CDR3 DNA is TGTGCCATCAGTGAGTCGAGCAACACCGGGGAGCTGTTTTTT.

This clonotype was counted only a few times. The chain employs TRBV5-4 and TRBJ2-7; possible D gene TRBD2, 5 bases. CDR1 is SGHNT, CDR2 YYREEE, per germline (reference sequence). CDR3 length equals 14 residues. V was shortened by 2 bases and J by 3 bases, with 12 bases between the two germline ends. CDR3 nucleotide sequence: TGTGCCAGCAGCTTCTCCGGGATAGGCTACGAGCAGTACTTC. Residues: CASSFSGIGYEQYF.

This clonotype was counted many times. The CDR3: CSASDRHSNQPQHF. The CDR3 DNA follows: TGCAGTGCTAGCGACAGACATAGCAATCAGCCCCAGCATTTT. This chain uses TRBV20-1 with TRBJ1-5; D may be TRBD1 (5 bases). The CDR3 loop spans 14 amino acids. Germline CDR1 is DFQATT and CDR2 is SNEGSKA (reference sequence). V lost 3 bases to trimming and J lost 0 bases, with 9 bases between them.

The sample holds many counts of this clonotype. The rearrangement uses TRBV6-2 or TRBV6-3 and TRBJ1-6; D might be TRBD1 (5 bases). Germline CDR1 and CDR2: MNHEY and SVGEGT. The germline V and J ends were trimmed by 8 bases and 8 bases, with 10 bases remaining between them. CDR3 length: 12 amino acids. This CDR3 is CASRTTDSPLHF. DNA of the CDR3: TGTGCCAGCCGGACAACTGATTCACCCCTCCACTTT.

This clonotype appeared many times. The chain uses TRBV27 and TRBJ1-1; D uncertain. There are 13 residues in the CDR3. CDR1 is MNHEY, CDR2 SMNVEV, per germline (reference sequence). Trimming removed 0 bases from V and 3 bases from J, with 5 bases in between. The CDR3 bases are TGTGCCAGCAGTTTATCGACGTACACTGAAGCTTTCTTT. Its translation: CASSLSTYTEAFF.

There are many counts of this clonotype. The chain links TRBV6-1 to TRBJ2-5; 10 nucleotides match TRBD1. CDR3 length equals 16 residues. Germline CDR1 reads MNHNS; CDR2 reads SASEGT. V shed 5 bases, J shed 2 bases, and the junction held 8 bases outside the gene matches. CDR3 residues: CASSPARTGGQETQYF. CDR3 DNA sequence: TGTGCCAGCAGTCCCGCACGGACAGGGGGACAAGAGACCCAGTACTTC.

This clonotype was recorded many times. The rearrangement links TRBV19 to TRBJ2-1; D gene unclear. This CDR3 region has 14 residues. In germline, CDR1 is LNHDA, CDR2 SQIVND (reference sequence). The V and J ends lost 5 bases and 9 bases respectively, with 17 bases between them. The CDR3 DNA follows: TGTGCCAGTAGTCTGTTGCTCGTGGGTATTGAGCAGTTCTTC. Amino acids: CASSLLLVGIEQFF.

This clonotype has a handful of counts. CDR3 residues: CSARGTVDTEAFF. CDR3 DNA: TGCAGTGCTAGGGGGACAGTCGACACTGAAGCTTTCTTT. The chain is built from TRBV20-1 and TRBJ1-1, with 7 bases that match TRBD1. The CDR3 has 13 amino acids. J was trimmed by 3 bases and V by 3 bases; bases with no gene match: 4. Germline lookup yields CDR1 DFQATT and CDR2 SNEGSKA (reference sequence).